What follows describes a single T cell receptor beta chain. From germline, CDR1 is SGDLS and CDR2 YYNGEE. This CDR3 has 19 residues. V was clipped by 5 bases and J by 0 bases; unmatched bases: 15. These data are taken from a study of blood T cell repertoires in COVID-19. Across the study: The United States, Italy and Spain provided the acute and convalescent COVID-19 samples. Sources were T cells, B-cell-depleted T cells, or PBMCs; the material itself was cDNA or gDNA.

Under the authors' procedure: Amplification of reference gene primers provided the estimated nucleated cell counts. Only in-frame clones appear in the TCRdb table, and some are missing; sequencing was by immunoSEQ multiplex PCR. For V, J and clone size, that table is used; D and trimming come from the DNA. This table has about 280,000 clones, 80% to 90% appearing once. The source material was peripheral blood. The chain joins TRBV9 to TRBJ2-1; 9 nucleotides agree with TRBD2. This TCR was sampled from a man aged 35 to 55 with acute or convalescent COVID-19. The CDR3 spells CASRPSGSGGRSSYNEQFF. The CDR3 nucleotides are TGTGCCAGCAGGCCCTCGGGTAGCGGGGGCCGTAGCTCCTACAATGAGCAGTTCTTC.